This T cell receptor beta chain was retrieved from a study of blood T cell repertoires in COVID-19. For the study at large: Symptom resolution, clearance, or two negative PCRs marked donors in Cohort 3 as recovered. Donors in the United States, Italy and Spain gave samples during acute or convalescent COVID-19.

Sequenced by immunoSEQ multiplex PCR; TCRdb stores in-frame clones only, minus some. This sample has hundreds of thousands of clones, with approximately 87% found just once. Cohort assignment relied on participant-reported clinical history. V lost 2 bases to trimming and J lost 1 base, with 14 bases between them. Germline CDR1 reads SEHNR; CDR2 reads FQNEAQ (reference sequence). The length of the CDR3 is 16 residues. Material: PBMCs or T cells enriched from blood (not recorded which). V gene TRBV7-9 combines with J gene TRBJ2-5; D is unresolved. The clonotype comes from a woman aged 50 to 60 in a cohort exposed to, infected with or recovered from COVID-19 (not recorded which). The DNA for the CDR3 is TGTGCCAGCAGCTTAAGAAGTTTGCAGTCCCAAGAGACCCAGTACTTC. It yields the protein CASSLRSLQSQETQYF.